This T cell receptor (beta chain) was sequenced during a study of blood T cell repertoires in COVID-19. Study-level information: Researchers got acute and convalescent COVID-19 samples from the United States, Italy and Spain. T cells, B-cell-depleted T cells, or PBMCs supplied cDNA or gDNA.

V lost 2 bases, J lost 7 bases, and 3 bases stayed unmatched. This CDR3 contains 14 residues. Germline V gene sequence: CDR1 SGHRS, CDR2 YFSETQ. Study processing details: Quantification of nucleated cells was approximated via reference gene primer amplification. Sequenced by immunoSEQ multiplex PCR; TCRdb stores in-frame clones only, minus some. V and J calls and clone size follow that table, whereas D and trimming were derived from the DNA. The table includes about 190,000 clones, 70% to 85% detected once. The receptor comes from a middle-aged man who had recovered from COVID-19. The chain is built from TRBV5-1 and TRBJ1-4; 9 bases line up with TRBD1. Source material: peripheral blood. Here the CDR3 reads CASSFGQGREKLFF. The CDR3 coding sequence is TGCGCCAGCAGCTTCGGACAGGGGCGTGAAAAACTGTTTTTT.